Following are 14 T cell receptor beta chains from one sample sequenced in a study of blood T cells in healthy people across ages. Through a sample-barcoded 5' primer and a J-beta primer mix, a second PCR was run for roughly 7 to 12 cycles. One entry per CDR3 protein results from TCRdb running MiXCR on the 5' RACE reads. The sample lists about 1.5 million distinct CDR3 sequences, approximately 38% occurring once. The sample was blood. These receptors were collected from a woman between 18 and 29 years old in good health.

The gene calls are TRBV5-1 and TRBJ2-1; D is unresolved. Germline V CDR1 and CDR2: SGHRS, YFSETQ. The CDR3 loop spans 17 amino acids. The V end lost 1 base, the J end lost 4 bases, and 18 bases lay between the germline ends. This CDR3 is CASSLPPQRGGYNEQFF. DNA of the CDR3: TGCGCCAGCAGCTTGCCTCCTCAGCGTGGCGGTTACAATGAGCAGTTCTTC.

At least ten counts were recorded for this clonotype. The V gene is TRBV10-3, the J gene TRBJ2-1; unclear D gene. The germline V and J ends were trimmed by 0 bases and 10 bases, with 10 bases remaining between them. The CDR3 totals 13 residues. Germline V gene lookup returns CDR1 ENHRY and CDR2 SYGVKD. This CDR3 is CAISESGSSEQFF. The CDR3 DNA reads TGTGCCATCAGTGAGTCAGGGTCGTCGGAGCAGTTCTTC.

The chain carries TRBV7-2 and TRBJ2-3; no definite D call. Germline V gene data show CDR1 as SGHTA and CDR2 as FQGNSA. The CDR3 spans 13 residues. Trimming pared 3 bases from V and 2 bases from J, leaving 6 bases between. The CDR3, as DNA: TGTGCCAGCAGCTTTGAAAACACAGATACGCAGTATTTT. The encoded protein is CASSFENTDTQYF.

The rearrangement joins TRBV11-2 to TRBJ2-4, with D maybe TRBD2 (5 bases). The length of the CDR3 is 14 residues. Germline CDR1 is SGHAT and CDR2 is FQNNGV. The germline V and J ends were trimmed by 1 base and 9 bases, with 13 bases remaining between them. The CDR3 region has the DNA TGTGCCAGCAGCTTAGGGCTAGCCGGTGCCATTCAGTACTTC. It codes for CASSLGLAGAIQYF.

This clonotype has only a few counts. This chain links TRBV21-1 with TRBJ2-7. TRBV21-1 is tagged as a pseudogene. This CDR3 contains 14 residues. The chain's CDR3 is CASSATRTSYEQYF. The CDR3 DNA sequence: TGTGCCAGCAGCGCCACTAGGACCTCCTACGAGCAGTACTTC.

On this clonotype: Germline and junction disagree at one end, which may indicate a read error. The rearrangement links TRBV20-1 to TRBJ2-4, with TRBD1 matching 8 bases. The CDR3 is 15 amino acids. Germline V gene sequence: CDR1 DFQATT, CDR2 SNEGSKA (reference sequence). The DNA for the CDR3 is TGCAGTGCTGGAGAGGCGACAGGGGTGAAGAACATGCAGTACTTC. Its protein product is CSAGEATGVKNMQYF.

The gene calls are TRBV27 and TRBJ2-7; D perhaps matches TRBD1 (6 bases). There are 21 residues in the CDR3. Germline V CDR1 and CDR2: MNHEY, SMNVEV (reference sequence). V lost 3 bases, J lost 3 bases, and 33 bases lay in between. DNA for the CDR3: TGTGCCAGCAGTTTCGCGGCCTACGTCGAACAGGGATCGTTTGGTAACTACGAGCAGTACTTC. Translated: CASSFAAYVEQGSFGNYEQYF.

This clonotype turned up a few times. V is TRBV7-2 and J is TRBJ2-5; D remains ambiguous. Germline CDR1 and CDR2: SGHTA and FQGNSA. This CDR3 contains 13 residues. The V and J ends lost 5 bases and 5 bases respectively, with 12 bases between them. DNA for the CDR3: TGTGCCAGCAGCCCCGGACGGGCGGAGACCCAGTACTTC. This translates into CASSPGRAETQYF.

This clonotype was seen ten or more times. The chain is built from TRBV3-1 and TRBJ2-2; a weak D match, TRBD2 (5 bases). Trimming removed 3 bases from V and 3 bases from J, with 11 bases in between. The germline V gene has CDR1 LGHDT and CDR2 YNNKEL (reference sequence). The CDR3 sequence is 15 residues long. The chain's CDR3 is CASSHAGLDTGELFF. CDR3 nucleotide sequence: TGTGCCAGCAGCCACGCCGGACTTGACACCGGGGAGCTGTTTTTT.

The chain recombines TRBV9 with TRBJ2-5; 8 bases line up with TRBD2. This CDR3 has 14 residues. V lost 0 bases, J lost 11 bases, and 9 bases stayed unmatched. Germline V lookup: CDR1 SGDLS, CDR2 YYNGEE. CDR3 coding DNA: TGTGCCAGCAGCGTAGGGAATAGCGGGAATGAGCAGTACTTC. This translates into CASSVGNSGNEQYF.

This clonotype was recorded a few times. The chain uses TRBV27 and TRBJ1-4, with 9 nucleotides matching TRBD1. J was trimmed by 5 bases and V by 6 bases; bases with no gene match: 7. Germline-derived CDR1 and CDR2 are MNHEY and SMNVEV (reference sequence). CDR3 length: 15 amino acids. The chain's CDR3 is CASRPTGGLNEKLFF. The CDR3 DNA reads as TGTGCCAGCAGGCCAACAGGGGGCTTAAATGAAAAACTGTTTTTT.

This clonotype was counted a few times. V usage is TRBV2 and J usage is TRBJ2-7; D perhaps matches TRBD2 (6 bases). Between the trimmed V and J ends, which lost 4 bases and 3 bases, there was a span of 16 bases. This CDR3 is built from 15 residues. The germline gives CDR1 SNHLY, CDR2 FYNNEI. The CDR3: CASSGVAVSFYEQYF. The CDR3, as DNA: TGTGCCAGCAGTGGAGTAGCGGTTTCCTTCTACGAGCAGTACTTC.

The J gene is TRBJ1-1, the V gene TRBV6-4; unclear D gene. Germline lookup yields CDR1 MRHNA and CDR2 SNTAGT. This CDR3 contains 13 residues. V was trimmed by 0 bases and J by 4 bases, leaving 6 bases between them. As DNA, the CDR3 is TGTGCCAGCAGTGACTCGACAACCACTGAAGCTTTCTTT. It codes for CASSDSTTTEAFF.

Only a few counts were recorded for this clonotype. This chain joins TRBV4-1 and TRBJ1-2, with 7 positions matching TRBD1. CDR3 size: 14 residues. Germline values: CDR1 MGHRA, CDR2 YSYEKL. Trimming took 4 bases from V and 4 from J; bases not matched to a gene: 6. CDR3 in DNA: TGCGCCAGCAGCCCGAAGGGGGCCGCCTATGGCTACACCTTC. Translating it yields CASSPKGAAYGYTF.